Listed here are 23 T cell receptor beta chains from one sample, sequenced in a study of metastatic and nonmetastatic thyroid tumors. Not a single patient had been given any form of treatment at any point before undergoing thyroid surgery. TCRdb reanalyzed the PCR reads with MiXCR. Among 15,000 to 20,000 clones, under 35% were seen once, and the ten largest hold over 9.5%. The sample consisted of blood. The receptors derive from a female donor with papillary thyroid cancer or a benign thyroid nodule (not recorded which). Some clones in this sample may be carry-over from other donors' samples.

Regarding this clone: A read error may produce the germline difference seen at one junction end. The chain uses TRBV7-2 and TRBJ2-3; D is unresolved. The CDR3 is 14 amino acids. In germline, CDR1 is SGHTA, CDR2 FQGNSA. The CDR3 region has the DNA TGTGCCAACAGCCCCACCAGGTGGCCAGATACGCAGTATTTT. Protein product: CANSPTRWPDTQYF.

By share of the sample, this clone is medium-sized. J is TRBJ1-1 and V is TRBV6-1; TRBD1 might be the D (6 bases). This CDR3 spans 14 amino acids. The V gene lost 9 bases and the J gene lost 5 bases, with 19 bases spanning the gap. The germline CDR1 and CDR2 sequences are MNHNS and SASEGT. CDR3 amino acids: CASTSGTPGTEAFF. The CDR3 coding sequence is TGTGCCAGTACTTCCGGGACACCCGGGACTGAAGCTTTCTTT.

This clone is medium-sized in the sample. The sample has other DNA sequences that encode this CDR3 too. The chain combines TRBV10-3 with TRBJ2-7; 10 bases are a match to TRBD1. Germline V gene lookup returns CDR1 ENHRY and CDR2 SYGVKD. The CDR3 extends over 14 amino acids. V gave up 6 bases and J gave up 5 bases; unmatched junction bases: 7. The CDR3 nucleotides read TGTGCCATCAGGCCCGGACAGGGGGTCCACGAGCAGTACTTC. Protein: CAIRPGQGVHEQYF.

This chain links TRBV7-2 with TRBJ2-2; no firm D call. The germline CDR1 and CDR2 sequences are SGHTA and FQGNSA. CDR3 size: 12 residues. Trimming stripped 4 bases from V and 8 bases from J, with 8 bases between. The CDR3 protein is CASSSLGGELFF. CDR3 sequence (DNA): TGTGCCAGCAGCTCCCTTGGGGGGGAGCTGTTTTTT.

This clone has ten or more counts. This chain uses TRBV20-1 with TRBJ2-7; D gene unclear. This CDR3 is built from 11 residues. Germline values: CDR1 DFQATT, CDR2 SNEGSKA (reference sequence). Trimming stripped 3 bases from V and 4 bases from J, with 7 bases between. Here the CDR3 reads CSASFGYEQYF. For the CDR3, the DNA is TGCAGTGCTAGCTTCGGTTACGAGCAGTACTTC.

In this sample, this clone turned up many times. V gene TRBV12-3 or TRBV12-4 combines with J gene TRBJ1-1; D ambiguous. The CDR3 extends over 12 amino acids. With 5 bases removed from V and 8 bases from J, the gap between germline ends came to 12 bases. The CDR3 region is CASSLRGWEAFF. In DNA, the CDR3 is TGTGCCAGCAGTCTACGGGGTTGGGAAGCTTTCTTT.

This clone turned up a few times. This rearrangement joins TRBV15 to TRBJ2-1, with D possibly TRBD1 on 5 matching bases. Between the trimmed V and J ends, which lost 1 base and 6 bases, there was a span of 10 bases. Per germline, CDR1 LNHNV and CDR2 YYDKDF (reference sequence). This CDR3 contains 14 residues. Here the CDR3 reads CATSRVSGCNEQFF. The CDR3 nucleotides are TGTGCCACCAGCAGAGTATCAGGGTGCAATGAGCAGTTCTTC.

CDR3 bases: TGCGCCAGCAGTGGCCGGGACAGGCTTTACAATGAGCAGTTCTTC. It translates to CASSGRDRLYNEQFF. V usage is TRBV10-2 and J usage is TRBJ2-1, with 8 bases identical to TRBD1. J gave up 4 bases and V 4 bases, and 6 bases lay outside the gene matches. The CDR3 runs 15 residues. Germline loops: CDR1 WSHSY, CDR2 SAAADI.

This clone is a singleton in its sample. The chain links TRBV3-1 to TRBJ1-2, with TRBD1 matching over 8 bases. The CDR3 is made up of 15 amino acids. Germline V gene sequence: CDR1 LGHDT, CDR2 YNNKEL (reference sequence). The J segment lost 4 bases and the V segment lost 10 bases, leaving 14 bases of the junction unmatched. Here the CDR3 reads CAIIQTGGGGYGYTF. Written as DNA, the CDR3 is TGTGCCATCATCCAAACAGGGGGAGGTGGCTATGGCTACACCTTC.

This clone rates as medium-sized. The CDR3 loop reads CSASGGAGSNQPQHF. The CDR3 bases are TGCAGTGCGAGCGGAGGGGCAGGGAGCAATCAGCCCCAGCATTTT. The chain combines TRBV20-1 with TRBJ1-5, with D perhaps TRBD1 (5 bases). CDR3 length: 15 amino acids. Germline V gene sequence: CDR1 DFQATT, CDR2 SNEGSKA (reference sequence). Trimming removed 6 bases at V and 1 base at J, with 16 bases between.

CDR3 sequence (DNA): TGTGCCAGCAGCCTCAACCAGGCCGGTGATGAGCAGTACTTC. It translates to CASSLNQAGDEQYF. The chain combines TRBV11-2 with TRBJ2-7; D remains unclear. The ends were cut back, 5 bases at V and 7 bases at J, with 18 bases in the middle. Looked up from germline, CDR1 is SGHAT and CDR2 is FQNNGV. This CDR3 is built from 14 residues.

This clone was recorded many times. One end of the junction does not line up with germline, which may come from a read error. The genes are TRBV7-7 and TRBJ2-1; 7 bases fit TRBD1. The CDR3 runs 15 residues. Germline V gene data show CDR1 as SSHAT and CDR2 as FNYEAQ (reference sequence). The CDR3 loop is CASSTDRASYNEQFF. In DNA, the CDR3 is TGTGCTAGCAGCACCGACAGGGCCTCCTACAATGAGCAGTTCTTC.

This clone was recorded many times. The J gene is TRBJ1-2, the V gene TRBV5-5; 12 bases line up with TRBD1. The CDR3 has 15 amino acids. The V segment lost 3 bases and the J segment 2 bases; nucleotides outside the gene matches: 2. The germline CDR1 and CDR2 sequences are SGHKS and YYEKEE (reference sequence). CDR3 residues: CASSWGQGANYGYTF. Here the CDR3 DNA reads TGTGCCAGCAGCTGGGGACAGGGGGCGAACTATGGCTACACCTTC.

A single count supports this clone. CDR3 in DNA: TGTGCCTGGAGCCAGACACCCAGCTCCTATAATTCACCCCTCCACTTT. It is translated as CAWSQTPSSYNSPLHF. V and J are TRBV30 and TRBJ1-6; D gene ambiguous. Germline V gene sequence: CDR1 GTSNPN, CDR2 SVGIG (reference sequence). CDR3 length: 16 amino acids. V lost 3 bases to trimming and J lost 0 bases, with 12 bases between them.

This clone was seen just once. The gene calls are TRBV4-2 and TRBJ2-2; D gene uncertain. Germline CDR1 LGHNA, CDR2 YNFKEQ. The CDR3 runs 16 residues. Trimming shortened V by 0 bases and J by 2 bases, and 10 bases separated the two germline ends. The CDR3 is CASSQDVFSNTGELFF. DNA of the CDR3: TGTGCCAGCAGCCAAGATGTGTTTTCTAACACCGGGGAGCTGTTTTTT.

The genes are TRBV5-1 and TRBJ1-6, with a possible D match to TRBD1 (5 bases). The CDR3 length is 16 residues. Per germline, CDR1 SGHRS and CDR2 YFSETQ. V lost 4 bases, J lost 7 bases, and 18 bases lay in between. This chain's CDR3 is CASSDNTDRGNSPLHF. Here the CDR3 DNA reads TGCGCCAGCAGCGACAATACCGACAGAGGGAATTCACCCCTCCACTTT.

This clone appeared many times. The chain links TRBV30 to TRBJ2-2; 7 nucleotides agree with TRBD2. The J segment lost 7 bases and the V segment lost 2 bases, leaving 10 bases of the junction unmatched. From germline, CDR1 is GTSNPN and CDR2 SVGIG (reference sequence). The CDR3 consists of 15 residues. DNA for the CDR3: TGTGCCTGGAGTTTGGGGGGGGGTCGGAGCGGGGAGCTGTTTTTT. As protein: CAWSLGGGRSGELFF.

In its sample, this clone is medium-sized. V gene TRBV19 combines with J gene TRBJ1-5; D possibly corresponds to TRBD1 (5 bases). V dropped 3 bases and J dropped 3 bases, with 9 bases sitting between them. Per germline, CDR1 LNHDA and CDR2 SQIVND (reference sequence). The CDR3 consists of 14 residues. CDR3 in DNA: TGTGCCAGTAGTATTCTGACAGTCAATCAGCCCCAGCATTTT. Amino acids: CASSILTVNQPQHF. Full variable domain (rest looked up from reference TRBV19 and TRBJ1-5): DGGITQSPKYLFRKEGQNVTLSCEQNLNHDAMYWYRQDPGQGLRLIYYSQIVNDFQKGDIAEGYSVSREKKESFPLTVTSAQKNPTAFYLCASSILTVNQPQHFGDGTRLSIL.

This chain joins TRBV28 and TRBJ2-7, with D tentatively TRBD2 (6 bases). Germline values: CDR1 MDHEN, CDR2 SYDVKM. V shed 9 bases and J shed 0 bases, with 18 bases lying between them. The CDR3 is 15 residues long. The CDR3 region is CARGDWDGDSYEQYF. CDR3 coding DNA: TGTGCCAGAGGGGACTGGGACGGGGACTCCTACGAGCAGTACTTC.

This clone was observed many times. In DNA, the CDR3 is TGTGCCAGCAGCTCCCTAGCGGGGAGCACAGATACGCAGTATTTT. This gives the protein CASSSLAGSTDTQYF. V gene TRBV7-6 combines with J gene TRBJ2-3, with 9 bases fitting TRBD2. J gave up 0 bases and V 4 bases, and 2 bases lay outside the gene matches. Germline values: CDR1 SGHVS, CDR2 FNYEAQ. This CDR3 spans 15 amino acids.

This sequence joins TRBV28 and TRBJ2-7; 9 nucleotides align to TRBD1. V lost 5 bases and J lost 7; bases outside the gene matches: 6. From germline, CDR1 is MDHEN and CDR2 SYDVKM. CDR3 length: 13 residues. The CDR3 region has the DNA TGTGCCAGCAGTCGCCGGGACAGGGAGGAGCAGTACTTC. Protein sequence: CASSRRDREEQYF.

On this clone itself: The junction differs from germline at one of its ends, possibly a read error. The chain is built from TRBV25-1 and TRBJ1-1; D unresolved. Germline lookup yields CDR1 MGHDK and CDR2 SYGVNS. The CDR3 runs to 14 residues. CDR3 sequence (DNA): TGTACCAGCAGTCCTCCCCACAGAGAGGTTGAAGCTTTCTTT. As protein: CTSSPPHREVEAFF.

This clone was recorded only once. An end of the junction does not agree with germline; a read error may underlie this. The chain employs TRBV7-2 and TRBJ2-7; D not resolved. The CDR3 contains 14 residues. Germline CDR1 is SGHTA and CDR2 is FQGNSA. The CDR3 DNA reads TGTGCCAGCAGCTTATATCTCGTGGGGTACGAGCAGTCCTTC. Translating gives CASSLYLVGYEQSF. The full variable domain, with the rest looked up from reference TRBV7-2 and TRBJ2-7, is GAGVSQSPSNKVTEKGKDVELRCDPISGHTALYWYRQSLGQGLEFLIYFQGNSAPDKSGLPSDRFSAERTGGSVSTLTIQRTQQEDSAVYLCASSLYLVGYEQSFGPGTRLTVT.